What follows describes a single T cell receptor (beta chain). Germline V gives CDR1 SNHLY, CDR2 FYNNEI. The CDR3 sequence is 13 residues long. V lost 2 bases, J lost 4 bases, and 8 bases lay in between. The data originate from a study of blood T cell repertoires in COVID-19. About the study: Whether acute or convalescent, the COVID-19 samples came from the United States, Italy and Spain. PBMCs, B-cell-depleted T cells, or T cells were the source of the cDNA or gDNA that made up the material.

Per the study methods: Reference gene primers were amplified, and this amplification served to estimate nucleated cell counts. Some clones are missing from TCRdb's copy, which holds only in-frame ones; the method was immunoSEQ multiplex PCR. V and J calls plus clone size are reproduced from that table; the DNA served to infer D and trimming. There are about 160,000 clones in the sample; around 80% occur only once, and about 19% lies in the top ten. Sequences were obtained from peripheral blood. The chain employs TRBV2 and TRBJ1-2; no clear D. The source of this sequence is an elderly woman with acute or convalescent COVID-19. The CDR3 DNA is TGTGCCAGCAGTGAAACATTAAGCTATGGCTACACCTTC. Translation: CASSETLSYGYTF.